The clone carrying this T cell receptor (beta chain) has ten or more counts. Its antigen is not identified. The data belong to a study of CD8 T cells in ankylosing spondylitis. Study-wide results and limits: The authors reported significant enrichment of disease-linked clones in matched ankylosing spondylitis synovial fluid.

CDR3 length: 11 residues. The germline V and J ends were trimmed by 5 bases and 6 bases, with 8 bases remaining between them. The germline CDR1 and CDR2 sequences are SEHNR and FQNEAQ (reference sequence). TCRdb re-called the 5' RACE reads with MiXCR, one entry per CDR3 protein. Of 100,000 to 150,000 distinct CDR3 sequences detected, around 7% appear once; the ten largest clones hold 12%. V usage is TRBV7-9 and J usage is TRBJ2-7; D uncertain. What was sequenced was blood, either unsorted or a sorted T cell fraction (not recorded which). The receptor comes from a male donor with ankylosing spondylitis or in good health (not recorded which). The CDR3 is CASSGVGEQYF. The CDR3 bases are TGTGCCAGCAGCGGGGTCGGCGAGCAGTACTTC.